These 25 T cell receptor beta chains came from one sample sequenced in a study of shared clonotypes between healthy human individuals. Clones were sequenced by immunoSEQ multiplex PCR, and TCRdb holds only the in-frame ones, with some missing. The sample includes some 2 million clones, about 95% of them seen just once. The sample was naive CD4+ T cells sorted from blood. As to subset: CD45RA+ positively selected. These TCRs come from a man between 18 and 29 years old in good health.

This clone has just one count. Other DNA sequences in this sample translate to the same CDR3. The chain recombines TRBV5-1 with TRBJ2-1, with D tentatively TRBD1 (5 bases). V was clipped by 4 bases and J by 4 bases, with 9 bases between them. Germline V gene lookup returns CDR1 SGHRS and CDR2 YFSETQ. The CDR3 has 13 residues. The CDR3 loop is CASSSRQYNEQFF. CDR3 sequence (DNA): TGCGCCAGCAGCAGTAGACAGTACAATGAGCAGTTCTTC.

The CDR3 is CASSSPDWKGELFF. The CDR3 DNA reads as TGTGCCAGCAGCTCTCCGGACTGGAAAGGGGAGCTGTTTTTT. V is TRBV28 and J is TRBJ2-2; tentative D call: TRBD2 (5 bases). Germline V gives CDR1 MDHEN, CDR2 SYDVKM. Trimming stripped 6 bases from V and 8 bases from J, with 16 bases between. The CDR3 is 14 amino acids.

The chain is built from TRBV5-1 and TRBJ2-5; no reliable D call. The end of the DNA is better explained by TRBJ2-7, so the J call may be wrong. Germline-derived CDR1 and CDR2 are SGHRS and YFSETQ. The CDR3 is 13 residues long. The CDR3 DNA sequence: TGCGCCAGCAGTCGAGCCCAGAAGGACGAGCAGTACTTC. It yields the protein CASSRAQKDEQYF.

CDR3 loop: CASSLGRLTEAFF. The CDR3 DNA reads as TGTGCCAGCAGCTTAGGGCGCCTGACTGAAGCTTTCTTT. The chain employs TRBV7-2 and TRBJ1-1; D is unclear. Trimming took off 1 base at V and 5 bases at J, with 8 bases between the two ends. This CDR3 is 13 amino acids long. Germline lookup yields CDR1 SGHTA and CDR2 FQGNSA.

The rearrangement links TRBV2 to TRBJ1-4; D may be TRBD1 (6 bases). The length of the CDR3 is 12 residues. Deletions cut 11 bases from V and 8 bases from J, with 15 bases between. The germline CDR1 and CDR2 sequences are SNHLY and FYNNEI. The CDR3, as DNA: TGTGCCGGCCGGGACAATGGCGAAAAACTGTTTTTT. Translation: CAGRDNGEKLFF.

This clone has only one observation. The chain uses TRBV6-1 and TRBJ2-2; D might be TRBD1 (5 bases). Looked up from germline, CDR1 is MNHNS and CDR2 is SASEGT. Trimming removed 4 bases at V and 6 bases at J, with 15 bases between. The CDR3 loop spans 15 amino acids. For the CDR3, the DNA is TGTGCCAGCAGTGTATGGCAGGGTATATCCGGGGAGCTGTTTTTT. Its protein product is CASSVWQGISGELFF.

The gene calls are TRBV2 and TRBJ2-4; TRBD1 matches at 11 bases. The CDR3 covers 16 residues. V gave up 6 bases and J gave up 2 bases; unmatched junction bases: 6. Germline lookup yields CDR1 SNHLY and CDR2 FYNNEI. The CDR3 spells CASSVGTGGTKNIQYF. CDR3 nucleotides: TGTGCCAGCAGCGTCGGGACAGGGGGTACCAAAAACATTCAGTACTTC.

As to this clone: This same CDR3 is encoded by further DNA sequences in the sample. The chain links TRBV5-1 to TRBJ2-3, with 13 bases matching TRBD2. The junction had 4 bases not matched to a gene; V was cut back by 1 base and J by 2 bases. Germline V CDR1 and CDR2: SGHRS, YFSETQ. CDR3 length: 17 amino acids. The CDR3 DNA sequence: TGCGCCAGCAGCTTGCCGGGACTAGCGGGATCCACAGATACGCAGTATTTT. Translation gives CASSLPGLAGSTDTQYF.

The rearrangement joins TRBV19 to TRBJ2-2, with 8 positions matching TRBD1. The CDR3 is 14 amino acids. CDR1 LNHDA and CDR2 SQIVND come from the germline V gene (reference sequence). The V and J ends lost 10 bases and 3 bases, in that order; junction bases with no gene match: 7. In nucleotides, the CDR3 is TGTGCCACACGGGGACAGGCGGACACCGGGGAGCTGTTTTTT. Protein product: CATRGQADTGELFF.

V and J are TRBV6-1 and TRBJ2-2; maybe TRBD1 (6 bases). CDR1 and CDR2 (germline): MNHNS, SASEGT. The CDR3 consists of 14 residues. Trimming removed 7 bases at V and 1 base at J, with 10 bases between. The DNA for the CDR3 is TGTGCCAGCATCCGGGACAAGAACACCGGGGAGCTGTTTTTT. As protein: CASIRDKNTGELFF.

The gene calls are TRBV6-1 and TRBJ1-1; weak D call: TRBD1 (5 bases). Trimming took off 4 bases at V and 5 bases at J, with 14 bases between the two ends. The CDR3 covers 14 residues. Germline loops: CDR1 MNHNS, CDR2 SASEGT. CDR3 sequence reads: CASSGGDWGTEAFF. The CDR3, as DNA: TGTGCCAGCAGTGGGGGCGACTGGGGGACTGAAGCTTTCTTT.

With respect to this clone: Other DNA sequences of this sample code for an identical CDR3. This sequence joins TRBV18 and TRBJ1-4, with D hard to call. Trimming took 3 bases from V and 7 from J, leaving 6 bases between them. The CDR3 sequence is 12 residues long. The germline CDR1 and CDR2 sequences are KGHSH and LQKENI. Written as DNA, the CDR3 is TGTGCCAGCTCACCGGAGGGTGAAAAACTGTTTTTT. This codes for CASSPEGEKLFF.

V gene TRBV12-5 combines with J gene TRBJ1-1; no clear D. Per germline, CDR1 LGHNT and CDR2 FRNRAP. Deletions cut 3 bases from V and 1 base from J, with 6 bases between. The CDR3 consists of 13 residues. In DNA, the CDR3 is TGTGCTAGTGGTTTAAAGGAGAACACTGAAGCTTTCTTT. Protein product: CASGLKENTEAFF.

This clone was recorded only once. The V gene is TRBV7-9, the J gene TRBJ2-1; D possibly corresponds to TRBD1 (6 bases). The V gene's germline CDR1 is SEHNR and CDR2 FQNEAQ (reference sequence). CDR3 size: 16 residues. V was cut by 4 bases and J by 3 bases, with 16 bases left in between. The CDR3, as DNA: TGTGCCAGCAGCTCCACGGACAGTAATCACTACAATGAGCAGTTCTTC. This gives the protein CASSSTDSNHYNEQFF.

The V and J genes are TRBV6-1 and TRBJ2-7; D remains unclear. Germline-derived CDR1 and CDR2 are MNHNS and SASEGT. CDR3 length: 13 residues. V dropped 2 bases and J dropped 3 bases, with 8 bases sitting between them. The CDR3 protein is CASSEIQFYEQYF. The CDR3 DNA reads TGTGCCAGCAGTGAAATACAGTTCTACGAGCAGTACTTC.

This clone was recorded once. In nucleotides, the CDR3 is TGTGCCAGCAGTGAGCCCAGGGTATGGAGCAATCAGCCCCAGCATTTT. Translating it yields CASSEPRVWSNQPQHF. The chain has TRBV6-1 and TRBJ1-5; D perhaps matches TRBD1 (5 bases). Germline V gene sequence: CDR1 MNHNS, CDR2 SASEGT. The CDR3 spans 16 residues. V was cut by 3 bases and J by 1 base, with 13 bases left in between.

The gene calls are TRBV30 and TRBJ2-5, with 10 bases aligning to TRBD1. CDR3 length equals 16 residues. Germline CDR1 GTSNPN, CDR2 SVGIG (reference sequence). The V and J ends lost 4 bases and 1 base, in that order; junction bases with no gene match: 9. CDR3: CAWNYWDRGFQETQYF. Here the CDR3 DNA reads TGTGCCTGGAATTATTGGGACAGGGGTTTCCAAGAGACCCAGTACTTC.

The rearrangement links TRBV25-1 to TRBJ2-1; D call uncertain. Germline V gives CDR1 MGHDK, CDR2 SYGVNS. The CDR3 runs to 11 residues. Trimming shortened V by 5 bases and J by 8 bases, and 7 bases separated the two germline ends. The CDR3 spells CASSSVYEQFF. CDR3 nucleotide sequence: TGTGCCAGCAGTTCGGTTTATGAGCAGTTCTTC.

CDR3: CASSLAPGYQPQHF. The CDR3 DNA sequence: TGTGCCAGCAGCTTAGCTCCGGGGTATCAGCCCCAGCATTTT. The chain couples TRBV7-2 to TRBJ1-5; D is ambiguous. The CDR3 is made up of 14 amino acids. Germline-derived CDR1 and CDR2 are SGHTA and FQGNSA. The ends were cut back, 0 bases at V and 5 bases at J, with 8 bases in the middle.

The chain carries TRBV18 and TRBJ2-7; possible D gene TRBD2, 6 bases. V gave up 5 bases and J gave up 2 bases, with 13 bases separating them. This CDR3 is 14 amino acids long. CDR1 and CDR2 (germline): KGHSH, LQKENI. The DNA of the CDR3 is TGTGCCAGCTCAGCGCGGGACGGAGCCTACGAGCAGTACTTC. This sequence encodes CASSARDGAYEQYF.

This chain uses TRBV6-1 with TRBJ2-2; D gene uncertain. Germline lookup yields CDR1 MNHNS and CDR2 SASEGT. The ends were cut back, 6 bases at V and 6 bases at J, with 11 bases in the middle. This CDR3 region has 13 residues. This CDR3 is CASRETYPGELFF. The CDR3 DNA is TGTGCCAGCAGGGAAACGTACCCCGGGGAGCTGTTTTTT.

The genes are TRBV5-1 and TRBJ2-3; TRBD1 matches at 9 bases. J gave up 2 bases and V 4 bases, and 5 bases lay outside the gene matches. Per the germline V gene, CDR1 is SGHRS and CDR2 is YFSETQ. This CDR3 contains 15 residues. CDR3 in DNA: TGCGCCAGCAGCCCGGGACAGGGATACACAGATACGCAGTATTTT. Protein product: CASSPGQGYTDTQYF.

As concerns this clone: Other DNA sequences of this sample code for an identical CDR3. V gene TRBV9 combines with J gene TRBJ1-4; D perhaps matches TRBD1 (6 bases). The V end was cut by 1 base, the J end by 3 bases, with 7 bases between. Germline-derived CDR1 and CDR2 are SGDLS and YYNGEE. The CDR3 consists of 14 residues. CDR3 residues: CASSVRGANEKLFF. The CDR3 DNA is TGTGCCAGCAGCGTAAGGGGGGCTAATGAAAAACTGTTTTTT.

The chain employs TRBV6-1 and TRBJ1-3; D gene ambiguous. CDR1 and CDR2 from the germline V gene are MNHNS and SASEGT. With 4 bases removed from V and 1 base from J, the gap between germline ends came to 11 bases. The CDR3 contains 15 residues. CDR3 in amino acids: CASSGSWVSGNTIYF. Written as DNA, the CDR3 is TGTGCCAGCAGTGGGTCCTGGGTTTCTGGAAACACCATATATTTT.

On this clone: A much larger clone sits a single nucleotide away, making a read error possible. The same CDR3 arises from other DNA sequences in this sample as well. The chain couples TRBV19 to TRBJ1-2; 7 nucleotides line up with TRBD1. This CDR3 contains 13 residues. The junction had 2 bases not matched to a gene; V was cut back by 5 bases and J by 2 bases. Germline lookup yields CDR1 LNHDA and CDR2 SQIVND (reference sequence). The CDR3 region has the DNA TGTGCCAGTAGTTTGACAGGGAACTATGGCTACACCTTC. Protein sequence: CASSLTGNYGYTF.